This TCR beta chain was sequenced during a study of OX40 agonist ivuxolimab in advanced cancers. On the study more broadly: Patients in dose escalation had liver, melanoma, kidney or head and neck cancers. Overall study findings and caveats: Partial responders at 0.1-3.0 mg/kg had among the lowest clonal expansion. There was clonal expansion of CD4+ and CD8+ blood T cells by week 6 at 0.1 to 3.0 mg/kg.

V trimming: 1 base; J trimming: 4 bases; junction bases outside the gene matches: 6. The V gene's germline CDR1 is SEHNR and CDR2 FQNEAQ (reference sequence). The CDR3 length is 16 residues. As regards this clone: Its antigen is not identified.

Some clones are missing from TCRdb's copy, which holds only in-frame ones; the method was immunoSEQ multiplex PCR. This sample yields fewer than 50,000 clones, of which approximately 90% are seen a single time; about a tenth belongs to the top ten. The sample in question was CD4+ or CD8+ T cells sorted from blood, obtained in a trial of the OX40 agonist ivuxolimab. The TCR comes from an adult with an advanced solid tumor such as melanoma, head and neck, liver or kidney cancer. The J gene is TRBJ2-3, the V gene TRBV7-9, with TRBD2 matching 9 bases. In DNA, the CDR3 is TGTGCCAGCAGCTTAGAGGCGACTAGCGGTTCAGATACGCAGTATTTT. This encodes CASSLEATSGSDTQYF.